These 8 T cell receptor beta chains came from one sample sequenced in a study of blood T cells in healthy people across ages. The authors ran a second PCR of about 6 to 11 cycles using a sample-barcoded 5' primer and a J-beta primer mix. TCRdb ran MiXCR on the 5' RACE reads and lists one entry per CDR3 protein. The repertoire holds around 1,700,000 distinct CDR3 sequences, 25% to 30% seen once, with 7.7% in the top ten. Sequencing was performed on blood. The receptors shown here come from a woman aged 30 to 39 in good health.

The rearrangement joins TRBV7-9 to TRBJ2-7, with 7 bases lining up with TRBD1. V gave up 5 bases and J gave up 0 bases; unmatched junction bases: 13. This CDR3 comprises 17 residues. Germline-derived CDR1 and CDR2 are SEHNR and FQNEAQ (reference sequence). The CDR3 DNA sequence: TGTGCCAGCAGCACACGCCTAGGGCAGGGGGTCTCCTACGAGCAGTACTTC. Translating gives CASSTRLGQGVSYEQYF.

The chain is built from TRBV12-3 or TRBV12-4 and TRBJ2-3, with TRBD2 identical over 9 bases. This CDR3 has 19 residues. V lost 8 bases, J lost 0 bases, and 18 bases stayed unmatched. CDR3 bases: TGTGCCAGCTTATTGTCGTCTAGCGGGACACCAACTAGCACAGATACGCAGTATTTT. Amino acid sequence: CASLLSSSGTPTSTDTQYF.

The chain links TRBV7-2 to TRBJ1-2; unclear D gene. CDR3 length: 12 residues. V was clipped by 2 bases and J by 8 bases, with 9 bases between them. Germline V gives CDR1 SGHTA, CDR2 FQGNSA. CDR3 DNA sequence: TGTGCCAGCAGCTTATATTCCCGGGGCTACACCTTC. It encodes CASSLYSRGYTF.

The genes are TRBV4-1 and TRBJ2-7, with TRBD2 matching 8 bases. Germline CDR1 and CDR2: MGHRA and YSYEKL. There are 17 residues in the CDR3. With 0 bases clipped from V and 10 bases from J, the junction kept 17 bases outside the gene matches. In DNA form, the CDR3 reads TGCGCCAGCAGCCAAGACTTGCAGCGGGGGTTTGGAGAGGCCCAGTACTTC. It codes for CASSQDLQRGFGEAQYF.

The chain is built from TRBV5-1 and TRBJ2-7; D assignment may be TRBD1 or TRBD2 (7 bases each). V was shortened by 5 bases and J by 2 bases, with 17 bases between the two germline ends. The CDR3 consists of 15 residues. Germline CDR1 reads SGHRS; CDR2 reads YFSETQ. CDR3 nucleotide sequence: TGCGCCAGCAGATCCCGACAGGGAGGGACCTACGAGCAGTACTTC. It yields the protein CASRSRQGGTYEQYF.

CDR3 in DNA: TGCGCCAGCAGCTTGTCGGCGGAGAACTATGGCTACACCTTC. Translation gives CASSLSAENYGYTF. V usage is TRBV5-1 and J usage is TRBJ1-2; D remains unclear. V was trimmed by 1 base and J by 2 bases, leaving 9 bases between them. There are 14 residues in the CDR3. Germline CDR1 and CDR2: SGHRS and YFSETQ.

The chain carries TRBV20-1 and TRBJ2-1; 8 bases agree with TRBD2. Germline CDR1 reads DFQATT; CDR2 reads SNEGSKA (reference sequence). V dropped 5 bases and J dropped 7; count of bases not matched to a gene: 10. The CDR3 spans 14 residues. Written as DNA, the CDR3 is TGCAGTGCTGGTTCCCCGGGACTAGTGAATGAGCAGTTCTTC. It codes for CSAGSPGLVNEQFF.

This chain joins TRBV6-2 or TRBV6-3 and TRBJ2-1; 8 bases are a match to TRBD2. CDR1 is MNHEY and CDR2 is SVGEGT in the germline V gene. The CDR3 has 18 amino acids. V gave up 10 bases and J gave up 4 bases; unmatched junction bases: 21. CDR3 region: CATSTGISGNMGYNEQFF. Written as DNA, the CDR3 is TGTGCCACCTCGACCGGGATTAGCGGGAATATGGGGTACAATGAGCAGTTCTTC.